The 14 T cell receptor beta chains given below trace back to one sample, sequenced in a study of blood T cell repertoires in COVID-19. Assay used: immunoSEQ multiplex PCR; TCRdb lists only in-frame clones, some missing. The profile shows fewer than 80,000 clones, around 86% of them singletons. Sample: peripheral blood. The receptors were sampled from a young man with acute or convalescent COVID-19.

CDR3 DNA sequence: TGTGCCAGCAGTTTCCAACAGGGGAGCGAGCAGTACTTC. Translation: CASSFQQGSEQYF. V is TRBV6-6 and J is TRBJ2-7; 7 nucleotides line up with TRBD1. Germline CDR1 and CDR2: MNHNY and SVGAGI (reference sequence). CDR3 length equals 13 residues. Losses at the gene ends were 4 bases for V and 6 bases for J; bases not matched to a gene: 6.

The CDR3 DNA is TGTGCCTGGAGTCCCCGAAAGGGGCAATATTACAATGAGCAGTTCTTC. Its protein is CAWSPRKGQYYNEQFF. V and J are TRBV30 and TRBJ2-1; D perhaps matches TRBD1 (5 bases). Trimming stripped 2 bases from V and 4 bases from J, with 18 bases between. CDR1 and CDR2 from the germline V gene are GTSNPN and SVGIG (reference sequence). The CDR3 is made up of 16 amino acids.

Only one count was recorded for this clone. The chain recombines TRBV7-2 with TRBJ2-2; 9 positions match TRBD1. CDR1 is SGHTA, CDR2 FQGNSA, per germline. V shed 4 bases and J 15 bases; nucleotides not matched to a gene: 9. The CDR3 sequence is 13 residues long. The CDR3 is CASSSQDRGLLFF. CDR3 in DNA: TGTGCCAGCAGCTCCCAGGACAGGGGTTTGTTGTTTTTT.

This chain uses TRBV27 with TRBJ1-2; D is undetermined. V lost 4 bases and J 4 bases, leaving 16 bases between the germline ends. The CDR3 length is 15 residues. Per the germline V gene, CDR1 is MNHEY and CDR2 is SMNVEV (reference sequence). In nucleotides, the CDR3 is TGTGCCAGCAGTTCCCCCAGCTCGGGAGGCTATGGCTACACCTTC. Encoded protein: CASSSPSSGGYGYTF.

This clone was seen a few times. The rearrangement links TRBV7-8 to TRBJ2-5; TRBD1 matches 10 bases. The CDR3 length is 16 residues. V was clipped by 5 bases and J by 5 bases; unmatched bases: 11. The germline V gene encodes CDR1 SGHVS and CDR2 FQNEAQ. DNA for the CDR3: TGTGCCAGCAGCGGTGGGACAGGGGCTAGGTCGGAGACCCAGTACTTC. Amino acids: CASSGGTGARSETQYF.

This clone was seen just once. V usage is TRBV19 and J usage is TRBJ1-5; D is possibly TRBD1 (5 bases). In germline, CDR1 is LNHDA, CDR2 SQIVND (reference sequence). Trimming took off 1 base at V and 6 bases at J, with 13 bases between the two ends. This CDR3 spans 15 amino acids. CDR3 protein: CASSIGGQGGQPQHF. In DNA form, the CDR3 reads TGTGCCAGTAGTATAGGGGGTCAGGGTGGTCAGCCCCAGCATTTT.

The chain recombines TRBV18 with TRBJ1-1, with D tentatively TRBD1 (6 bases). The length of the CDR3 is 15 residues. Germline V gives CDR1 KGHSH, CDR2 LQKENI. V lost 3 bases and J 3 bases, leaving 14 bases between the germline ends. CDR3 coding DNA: TGTGCCAGCTCACCTCCTGACACAGGGTACACTGAAGCTTTCTTT. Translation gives CASSPPDTGYTEAFF.

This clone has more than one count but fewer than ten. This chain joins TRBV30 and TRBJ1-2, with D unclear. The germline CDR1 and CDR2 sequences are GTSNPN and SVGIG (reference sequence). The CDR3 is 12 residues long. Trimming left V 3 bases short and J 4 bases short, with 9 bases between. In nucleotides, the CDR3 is TGTGCCTGGAGGGGCATACGCTATGGCTACACCTTC. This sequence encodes CAWRGIRYGYTF.

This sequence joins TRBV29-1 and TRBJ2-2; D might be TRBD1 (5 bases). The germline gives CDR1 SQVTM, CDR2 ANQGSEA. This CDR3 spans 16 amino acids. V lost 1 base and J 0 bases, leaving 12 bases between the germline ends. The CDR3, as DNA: TGCAGCGTTGAAGTAAGAAGGGGTCCGAACACCGGGGAGCTGTTTTTT. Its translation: CSVEVRRGPNTGELFF.

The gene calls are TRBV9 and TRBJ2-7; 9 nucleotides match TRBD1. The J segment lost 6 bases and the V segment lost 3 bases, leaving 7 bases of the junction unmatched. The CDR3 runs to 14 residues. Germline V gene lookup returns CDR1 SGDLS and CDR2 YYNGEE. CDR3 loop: CASSAGTGQAEQYF. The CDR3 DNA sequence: TGTGCCAGCAGCGCCGGGACAGGGCAAGCCGAGCAGTACTTC.

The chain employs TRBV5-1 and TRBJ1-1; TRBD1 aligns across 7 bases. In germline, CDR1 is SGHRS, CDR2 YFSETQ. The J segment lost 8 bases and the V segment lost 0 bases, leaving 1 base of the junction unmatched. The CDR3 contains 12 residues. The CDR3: CASSLEGAEAFF. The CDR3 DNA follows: TGCGCCAGCAGCTTGGAGGGGGCCGAAGCTTTCTTT.

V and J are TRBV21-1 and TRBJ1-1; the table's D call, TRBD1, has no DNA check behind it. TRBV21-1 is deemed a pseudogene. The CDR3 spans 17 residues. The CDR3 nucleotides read TGTGCCAGCAGCCCGAGCGGAGGGTTCCAGGGGGACACTGAAGCTTTCTTT. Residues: CASSPSGGFQGDTEAFF.

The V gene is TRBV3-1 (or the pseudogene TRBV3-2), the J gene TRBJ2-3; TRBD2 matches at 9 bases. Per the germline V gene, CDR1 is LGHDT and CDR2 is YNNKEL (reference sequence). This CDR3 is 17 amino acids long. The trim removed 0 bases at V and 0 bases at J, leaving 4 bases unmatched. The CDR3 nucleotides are TGTGCCAGCAGCCAAGAATTCCTAGCGGGGAGCACAGATACGCAGTATTTT. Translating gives CASSQEFLAGSTDTQYF.

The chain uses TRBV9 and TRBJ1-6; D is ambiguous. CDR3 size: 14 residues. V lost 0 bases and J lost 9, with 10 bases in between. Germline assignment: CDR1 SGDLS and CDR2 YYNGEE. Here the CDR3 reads CASSVVSESSPLHF. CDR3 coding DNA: TGTGCCAGCAGCGTAGTCAGCGAAAGTTCACCCCTCCACTTT. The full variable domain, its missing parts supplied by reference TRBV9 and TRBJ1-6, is DSGVTQTPKHLITATGQRVTLRCSPRSGDLSVYWYQQSLDQGLQFLIQYYNGEERAKGNILERFSAQQFPDLHSELNLSSLELGDSALYFCASSVVSESSPLHFGNGTRLTVT.